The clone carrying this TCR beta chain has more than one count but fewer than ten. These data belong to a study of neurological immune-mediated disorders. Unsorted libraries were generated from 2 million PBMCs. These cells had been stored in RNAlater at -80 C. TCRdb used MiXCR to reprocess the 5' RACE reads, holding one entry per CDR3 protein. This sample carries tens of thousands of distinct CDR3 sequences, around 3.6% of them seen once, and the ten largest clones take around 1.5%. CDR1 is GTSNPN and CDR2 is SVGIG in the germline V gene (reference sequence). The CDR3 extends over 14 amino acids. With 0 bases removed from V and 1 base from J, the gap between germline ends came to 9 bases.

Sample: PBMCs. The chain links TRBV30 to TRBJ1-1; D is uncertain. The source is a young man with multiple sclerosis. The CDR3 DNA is TGTGCCTGGAGTGTAGGTCTCCCGAACACTGAAGCTTTCTTT. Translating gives CAWSVGLPNTEAFF.